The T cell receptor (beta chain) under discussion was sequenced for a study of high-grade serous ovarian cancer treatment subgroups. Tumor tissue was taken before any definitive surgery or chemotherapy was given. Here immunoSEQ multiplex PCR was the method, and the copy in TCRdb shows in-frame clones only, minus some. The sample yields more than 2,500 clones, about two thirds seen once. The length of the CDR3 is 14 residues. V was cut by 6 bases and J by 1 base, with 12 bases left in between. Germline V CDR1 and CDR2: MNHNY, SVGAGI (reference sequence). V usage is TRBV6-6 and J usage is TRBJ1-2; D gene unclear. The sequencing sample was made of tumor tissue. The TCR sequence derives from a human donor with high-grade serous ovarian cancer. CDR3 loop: CASRHSEINYGYTF. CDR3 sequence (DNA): TGTGCCAGCAGACACAGTGAAATTAACTATGGCTACACCTTC.